Sequencing of this T cell receptor (beta chain) was carried out in a study of T-cell memory formation after mild COVID-19. For the study at large: TCR clusters were mostly confined to one donor each.

TCRdb processed the 5' RACE reads anew with MiXCR; each CDR3 protein has one entry. Of about 280,000 distinct CDR3 sequences detected, roughly 8% appear once; the ten largest clones hold less than 25%. Study-wide findings and caveats: Pre-infection memory held some responding clones, suggesting pre-existing cross-reactive T cells responded.

This clonotype was seen only a few times. Its target is unknown. In germline, CDR1 is DFQATT, CDR2 SNEGSKA (reference sequence). The junction had 5 bases not matched to a gene; V was cut back by 5 bases and J by 4 bases. The length of the CDR3 is 15 residues. This chain links TRBV20-1 with TRBJ2-2; 12 bases match TRBD2. Material for sequencing was PBMCs or a T cell subset sorted from them (not recorded which). The sequence derives from a man younger than 30 who had mild COVID-19 (a few samples of this study predate the infection). Cell type and time point are not known. In nucleotides, the CDR3 is TGCAGTGCTGCCGGGACTAGCGGGCTCACCGGGGAGCTGTTTTTT. This translates into CSAAGTSGLTGELFF.